Sequencing of this TCR beta chain was carried out in a study of blood T cell repertoires in COVID-19. Turning to the study itself: From the United States, Italy and Spain came samples of acute and convalescent COVID-19. The analysed material was cDNA or gDNA that came from T cells, B-cell-depleted T cells, or PBMCs.

The trim removed 7 bases at V and 4 bases at J, leaving 4 bases unmatched. Germline-derived CDR1 and CDR2 are LNHDA and SQIVND (reference sequence). This CDR3 comprises 14 residues. As originally analysed: Amplifying reference gene primers gave estimates of nucleated cell counts. Assay used: immunoSEQ multiplex PCR; TCRdb lists only in-frame clones, some missing. For V, J and clone size, that table is used; D and trimming come from the DNA. The repertoire consists of fewer than 250,000 clones, with around 83% occurring once and the leading ten covering 2.9%. This TCR came from a man over 45 with active or convalescent COVID-19. Sequencing was carried out using peripheral blood. The rearrangement joins TRBV19 to TRBJ2-5, with TRBD1 matching 12 bases. The CDR3 spells CASTGTGGLETQYF. The CDR3 DNA reads TGTGCCAGTACCGGGACAGGGGGCCTAGAGACCCAGTACTTC.